These T cell receptor beta chains were read from a single sample in a study of human T cells and chemical hapten exposure. TCRdb re-called the RACE reads with MiXCR, one entry per CDR3 protein. The sample carries around 150,000 distinct CDR3 sequences, 25% to 30% recorded once. This material consisted of whole blood, taken in connection with sensitization to the hapten diphenylcyclopropenone (DPC). The receptor set was obtained from a woman aged 18-35 years with alopecia areata. Some clones in this sample may be carry-over from other donors' samples. Each CDR3 is given with its conserved first and last residue. The D gene is left open where the match is weak. Only some rows state a clone size, as once, few, many or a class for expanded clones.

j_call,d_call,clone_size,v_call,cdr3_nt,cdr3_aa
TRBJ2-5,TRBD2,many,TRBV7-2,TGTGCCAGCAGCCCTATAGCGGGGGCGGAGACCCAGTACTTC,CASSPIAGAETQYF
TRBJ2-7,-,few,TRBV7-2,TGTGCCAGCAGCCTGGGACACCCCTACGAGCAGTACTTC,CASSLGHPYEQYF
TRBJ2-2,-,-,TRBV7-3,TGTGCCAGCAGCTCGGACTCCAACACCGGGGAGCTGTTTTTT,CASSSDSNTGELFF
TRBJ1-6,-,-,TRBV11-2,TGTGCCAGCAGCGCACAGAGCTCCTATAATTCACCCCTCCACTTT,CASSAQSSYNSPLHF
TRBJ2-7,-,few,TRBV11-2,TGTGCCAGCAGCACACGATCCGAGCAGTACTTC,CASSTRSEQYF
TRBJ1-2,-,few,TRBV5-5,TGTGCCAGCAGCCAGGGGAGGGATGGCTACACCTTC,CASSQGRDGYTF
TRBJ2-7,TRBD1,few,TRBV15,TGTGCCACCAGCAGAGATCGGTCAGGGGGACCTGTCGAGCAGTACTTC,CATSRDRSGGPVEQYF
TRBJ2-7,-,-,TRBV6-2/TRBV6-3,TGTGACGCGGGGACCGGGACCTACGAGCAGTACTTC,CDAGTGTYEQYF
TRBJ1-2,-,-,TRBV5-1,TGCGCCAGCAGCTTCCTGACCTCCTATGGCTACACCTTC,CASSFLTSYGYTF
TRBJ2-1,TRBD1,-,TRBV9,TGTGCCAGCGACATACAGGGGACAGGGAATGAGCAGTTCTTC,CASDIQGTGNEQFF
TRBJ1-1,-,-,TRBV5-1,TGCGCCAGCAGCTTGGTCCCAGGGACTAGCACTGAAGCTTTCTTT,CASSLVPGTSTEAFF
TRBJ2-7,-,few,TRBV4-2,TGTGCCAGCAGCCAAGTAAAGTACAGGGACGAGCAGTACTTC,CASSQVKYRDEQYF
TRBJ1-4,-,-,TRBV2,TGTGCCAGCAGTGCGTCCCGAGTTAATGAAAAACTGTTTTTT,CASSASRVNEKLFF
TRBJ1-2,TRBD1,-,TRBV4-1,TGCGCCAGCAGCCAGTGGTCGGGCAGGGGGAAAGGCTACACCTTC,CASSQWSGRGKGYTF
TRBJ2-5,TRBD1,-,TRBV5-1,TGCGCCAGCCTATGTGGACAGGGCGAAGAGACCCAGTACTTC,CASLCGQGEETQYF
TRBJ2-1,TRBD2,few,TRBV4-1,TGCGCCAGCAGCTCCAGCGGGAGATGGAACAATGAGCAGTTCTTC,CASSSSGRWNNEQFF
TRBJ1-4,-,-,TRBV18,TGTGCCAGCACAAGGAGTGGAAATGAAAAACTGTTTTTT,CASTRSGNEKLFF